A selection of T cell receptor beta chains follows, all from one sample in a study of blood T cell repertoires in COVID-19. The protocol was immunoSEQ multiplex PCR, while the TCRdb copy is restricted to in-frame clones and leaves out a portion. The sample includes around 190,000 clones, 88% seen only once; the top ten take approximately 4.5%. Sequences were obtained from peripheral blood. These receptors were collected from a human donor in a cohort sampled during active COVID-19. The CDR3 runs from the conserved cysteine through the conserved F or W. The order of the fields is V gene, clone size, D gene, J gene, CDR3 protein, CDR3 DNA. A D gene is named only where the DNA matches it firmly. Not every row has a clone size; where given, it reads once, few, many or a size class.

TRBV30,once,TRBD2,TRBJ2-5,CAWTIAGRETQYF,TGTGCCTGGACCATAGCGGGAAGAGAGACCCAGTACTTC
TRBV27,-,TRBD1,TRBJ1-6,CASTLGPGQGKSSYNSPLHF,TGTGCCAGCACCCTAGGCCCGGGACAGGGAAAGAGCTCCTATAATTCACCCCTCCACTTT
TRBV5-1,-,TRBD1,TRBJ1-1,CASSRGSGTDLEWNTEAFF,TGCGCCAGCAGTCGTGGATCCGGGACAGACCTAGAATGGAACACTGAAGCTTTCTTT
TRBV20-1,-,-,TRBJ1-5,CSASRAGNSNQPQHF,TGCAGTGCTAGTAGGGCAGGGAATAGCAATCAGCCCCAGCATTTT
TRBV25-1,-,TRBD1,TRBJ1-1,CASSLGQGNFF,TGTGCCAGCAGTTTGGGACAGGGTAATTTCTTT
TRBV30,few,TRBD1,TRBJ1-6,CAWTSTGHIYNSPLHF,TGTGCCTGGACCTCGACAGGGCATATCTATAATTCACCCCTCCACTTT
TRBV5-1,-,TRBD1,TRBJ1-1,CASSVYRGNTEAFF,TGCGCCAGCAGCGTATACAGGGGGAACACTGAAGCTTTCTTT
TRBV2,-,-,TRBJ2-3,CASRQVADTQYF,TGTGCCAGCAGACAGGTGGCAGATACGCAGTATTTT
TRBV7-2,-,-,TRBJ1-2,CASSPYRINYGYTF,TGTGCCAGCAGCCCATACAGGATTAACTATGGCTACACCTTC
TRBV9,-,TRBD2,TRBJ2-1,CASSVASGHNNEQFF,TGTGCCAGCAGCGTAGCTAGCGGGCATAACAATGAGCAGTTCTTC
TRBV6-1,-,-,TRBJ2-7,CASSEEGGGSYEQYF,TGTGCCAGCAGTGAAGAGGGGGGAGGGTCCTACGAGCAGTACTTC